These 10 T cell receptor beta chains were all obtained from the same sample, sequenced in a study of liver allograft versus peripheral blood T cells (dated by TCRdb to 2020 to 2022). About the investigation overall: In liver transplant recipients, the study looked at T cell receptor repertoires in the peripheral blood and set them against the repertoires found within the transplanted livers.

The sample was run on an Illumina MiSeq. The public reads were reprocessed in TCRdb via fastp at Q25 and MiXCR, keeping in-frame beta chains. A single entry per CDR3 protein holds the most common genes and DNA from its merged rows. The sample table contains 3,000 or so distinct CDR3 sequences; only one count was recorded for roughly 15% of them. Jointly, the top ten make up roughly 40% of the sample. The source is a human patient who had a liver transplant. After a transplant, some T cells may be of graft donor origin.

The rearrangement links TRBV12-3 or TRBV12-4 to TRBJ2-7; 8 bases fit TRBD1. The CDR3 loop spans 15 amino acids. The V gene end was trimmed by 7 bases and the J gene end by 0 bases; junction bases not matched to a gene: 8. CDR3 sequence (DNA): TGTGCCAGCACTTTCCGGGACAGGCCCTCCTACGAGCAGTACTTC. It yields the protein CASTFRDRPSYEQYF.

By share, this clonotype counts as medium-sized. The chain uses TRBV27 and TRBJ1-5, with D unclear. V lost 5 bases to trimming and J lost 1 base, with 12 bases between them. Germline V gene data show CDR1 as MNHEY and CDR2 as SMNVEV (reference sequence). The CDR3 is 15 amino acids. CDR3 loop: CASSSYSLSNQPQHF. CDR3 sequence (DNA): TGTGCCAGCAGTAGCTACAGTTTGAGCAATCAGCCCCAGCATTTT.

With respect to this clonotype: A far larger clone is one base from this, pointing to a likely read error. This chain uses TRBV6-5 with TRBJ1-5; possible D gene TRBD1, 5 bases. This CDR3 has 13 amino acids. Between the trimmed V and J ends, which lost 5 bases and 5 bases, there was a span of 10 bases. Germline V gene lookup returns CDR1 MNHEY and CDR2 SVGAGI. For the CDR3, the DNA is TGTGCCAGCAGTGAACGGGGCGATCAGCCCCAGCATTTT. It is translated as CASSERGDQPQHF.

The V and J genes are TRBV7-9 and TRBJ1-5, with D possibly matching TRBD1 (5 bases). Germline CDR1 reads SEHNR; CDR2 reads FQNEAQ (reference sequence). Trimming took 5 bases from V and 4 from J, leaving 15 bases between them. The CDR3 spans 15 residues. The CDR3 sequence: CASSGEGAVNQPQHF. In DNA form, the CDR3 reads TGTGCCAGCAGCGGGGAAGGGGCGGTGAATCAGCCCCAGCATTTT. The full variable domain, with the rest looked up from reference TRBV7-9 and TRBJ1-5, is DTGVSQNPRHKITKRGQNVTFRCDPISEHNRLYWYRQTLGQGPEFLTYFQNEAQLEKSRLLSDRFSAERPKGSFSTLEIQRTEQGDSAMYLCASSGEGAVNQPQHFGDGTRLSIL.

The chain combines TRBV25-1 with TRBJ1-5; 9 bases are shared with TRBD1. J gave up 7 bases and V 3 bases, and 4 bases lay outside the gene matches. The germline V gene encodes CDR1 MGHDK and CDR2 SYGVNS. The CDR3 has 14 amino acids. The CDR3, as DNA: TGTGCCAGCAGTGATACAGGGGGCAGGCAGCCCCAGCATTTT. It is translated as CASSDTGGRQPQHF.

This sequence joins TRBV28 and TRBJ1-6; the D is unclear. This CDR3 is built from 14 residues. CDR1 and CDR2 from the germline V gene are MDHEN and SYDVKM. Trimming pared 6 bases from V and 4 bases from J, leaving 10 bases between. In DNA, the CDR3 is TGTGCCAGCAGCCTTGTTATTTATAATTCACCCCTCCACTTT. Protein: CASSLVIYNSPLHF. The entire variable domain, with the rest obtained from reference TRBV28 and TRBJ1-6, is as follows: DVKVTQSSRYLVKRTGEKVFLECVQDMDHENMFWYRQDPGLGLRLIYFSYDVKMKEKGDIPEGYSVSREKKERFSLILESASTNQTSMYLCASSLVIYNSPLHFGNGTRLTVT.

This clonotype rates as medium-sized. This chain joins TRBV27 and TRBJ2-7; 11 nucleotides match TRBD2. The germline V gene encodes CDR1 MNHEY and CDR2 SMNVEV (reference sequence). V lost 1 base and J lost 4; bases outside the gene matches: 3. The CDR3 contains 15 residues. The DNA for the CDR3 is TGTGCCAGCAGTTTATTTCTAGCGGGAGGTTACGAGCAGTACTTC. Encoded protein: CASSLFLAGGYEQYF.

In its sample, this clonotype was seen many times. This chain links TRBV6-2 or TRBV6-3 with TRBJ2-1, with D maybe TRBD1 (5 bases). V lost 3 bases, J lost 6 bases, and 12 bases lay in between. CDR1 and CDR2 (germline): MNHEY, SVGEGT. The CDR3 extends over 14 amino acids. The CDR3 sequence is CASSYPTTVNEQFF. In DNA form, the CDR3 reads TGTGCCAGCAGTTATCCCACGACAGTCAATGAGCAGTTCTTC.

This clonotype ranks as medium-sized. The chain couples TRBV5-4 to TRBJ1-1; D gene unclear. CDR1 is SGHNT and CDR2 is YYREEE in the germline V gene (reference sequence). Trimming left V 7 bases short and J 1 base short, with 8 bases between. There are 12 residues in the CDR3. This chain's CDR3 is CASSTRNTEAFF. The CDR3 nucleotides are TGTGCCAGCTCCACCCGGAACACTGAAGCTTTCTTT.

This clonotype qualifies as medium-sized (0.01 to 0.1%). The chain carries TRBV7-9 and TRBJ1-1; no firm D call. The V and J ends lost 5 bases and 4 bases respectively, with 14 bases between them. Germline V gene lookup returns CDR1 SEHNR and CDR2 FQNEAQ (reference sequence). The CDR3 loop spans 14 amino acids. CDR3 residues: CASSKTQVSTEAFF. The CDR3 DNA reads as TGTGCCAGCAGCAAGACTCAGGTATCCACTGAAGCTTTCTTT.